One sample yielded the 23 T cell receptor beta chains listed below, sequenced in a study of shared clonotypes between healthy human individuals. Only in-frame clones appear in the TCRdb table, and some are missing; sequencing was by immunoSEQ multiplex PCR. The sample yields approximately 1.5 million clones, around 98.5% seen once. Sequencing was performed on naive CD4+ T cells sorted from blood. Described subset: CD45RA+ positively selected. These receptors originate from a man aged 25-45 years in good health.

The chain employs TRBV25-1 and TRBJ2-7; D remains unclear. The ends were cut back, 0 bases at V and 5 bases at J, with 8 bases in the middle. Germline CDR1 reads MGHDK; CDR2 reads SYGVNS. This CDR3 region has 13 residues. As DNA, the CDR3 is TGTGCCAGCAGTGAATACGGGCAGGACGAGCAGTACTTC. Residues: CASSEYGQDEQYF.

The chain combines TRBV30 with TRBJ1-1; TRBD1 matches 7 bases. Germline V lookup: CDR1 GTSNPN, CDR2 SVGIG (reference sequence). V was clipped by 0 bases and J by 6 bases; unmatched bases: 10. The CDR3 spans 15 residues. The CDR3 bases are TGTGCCTGGAGTGTACAGGGGACGGGGGTCGCTGAAGCTTTCTTT. This encodes CAWSVQGTGVAEAFF.

J is TRBJ2-7 and V is TRBV25-1; maybe TRBD1 (6 bases). Trimming pared 8 bases from V and 9 bases from J, leaving 17 bases between. This CDR3 has 12 residues. Germline CDR1 is MGHDK and CDR2 is SYGVNS. The CDR3 spells CASQDSLEGQYF. The CDR3 DNA follows: TGTGCCAGCCAGGACAGCCTTGAGGGGCAGTACTTC.

The chain is built from TRBV28 and TRBJ1-5; D is unresolved. From germline, CDR1 is MDHEN and CDR2 SYDVKM. The CDR3 covers 17 residues. V lost 6 bases and J 0 bases, leaving 18 bases between the germline ends. The CDR3 loop is CASSFRDGPYSNQPQHF. DNA of the CDR3: TGTGCCAGCAGCTTTCGCGACGGACCTTATAGCAATCAGCCCCAGCATTTT.

The chain recombines TRBV4-3 with TRBJ2-7, with 10 positions matching TRBD2. The CDR3 contains 16 residues. Germline trimming cut 3 bases from V and 6 bases from J; bases unmatched to any gene: 11. The germline gives CDR1 LGHNA, CDR2 YSLEER. CDR3 in amino acids: CASSQSGRDHLSEQYF. CDR3 nucleotide sequence: TGCGCCAGCAGCCAGAGCGGGAGGGACCACCTGAGCGAGCAGTACTTC.

The rearrangement links TRBV10-2 to TRBJ2-5; 8 nucleotides match TRBD1. Germline CDR1 WSHSY, CDR2 SAAADI. The V gene end was trimmed by 9 bases and the J gene end by 5 bases; junction bases not matched to a gene: 5. The CDR3 sequence is 12 residues long. CDR3 coding DNA: TGCGCCAGTACGACAGGGGTTGAGACCCAGTACTTC. It codes for CASTTGVETQYF.

This clone was recorded once. The chain has TRBV28 and TRBJ2-3; D is perhaps TRBD1 (5 bases). The CDR3 extends over 16 amino acids. V lost 6 bases and J 1 base, leaving 17 bases between the germline ends. CDR1 MDHEN and CDR2 SYDVKM come from the germline V gene. CDR3 DNA: TGTGCCAGCAGCCGCCCTAGGGGTCTAGGCACAGATACGCAGTATTTT. Its protein product is CASSRPRGLGTDTQYF. The entire variable domain, with the rest obtained from reference TRBV28 and TRBJ2-3, is as follows: DVKVTQSSRYLVKRTGEKVFLECVQDMDHENMFWYRQDPGLGLRLIYFSYDVKMKEKGDIPEGYSVSREKKERFSLILESASTNQTSMYLCASSRPRGLGTDTQYFGPGTRLTVL.

The chain uses TRBV28 and TRBJ1-2, with D maybe TRBD1 (5 bases). Germline V gene data show CDR1 as MDHEN and CDR2 as SYDVKM. The CDR3 consists of 13 residues. Trimming took 7 bases from V and 5 from J, leaving 14 bases between them. The DNA for the CDR3 is TGTGCCAGCAACCGGGACGGCAGTTATGGCTACACCTTC. The encoded protein is CASNRDGSYGYTF.

The J gene is TRBJ2-3, the V gene TRBV5-1, with a possible D match to TRBD1 (7 bases). Germline CDR1 SGHRS, CDR2 YFSETQ. The CDR3 consists of 16 residues. Between the trimmed V and J ends, which lost 4 bases and 4 bases, there was a span of 19 bases. The CDR3 sequence is CASSPSTGRRADTQYF. Written as DNA, the CDR3 is TGCGCCAGCAGCCCCTCGACAGGGAGGAGAGCAGATACGCAGTATTTT.

This clone appeared a single time. The chain links TRBV6-1 to TRBJ2-5; 9 bases are shared with TRBD1. The germline V gene encodes CDR1 MNHNS and CDR2 SASEGT. CDR3 length equals 14 residues. The trim removed 10 bases at V and 5 bases at J, leaving 11 bases unmatched. The CDR3 is CATRTTGGLETQYF. DNA for the CDR3: TGTGCCACCAGGACAACAGGGGGCCTTGAGACCCAGTACTTC.

The gene calls are TRBV13 and TRBJ2-1; 10 nucleotides agree with TRBD2. Looked up from germline, CDR1 is PRHDT and CDR2 is FYEKMQ (reference sequence). V was clipped by 0 bases and J by 4 bases; unmatched bases: 6. The CDR3 runs 17 residues. CDR3 DNA: TGTGCCAGCAGCTTAGGCCTACTAGCGGGGACATACAATGAGCAGTTCTTC. Encoded protein: CASSLGLLAGTYNEQFF.

The count of this clone is one. The rearrangement joins TRBV15 to TRBJ2-7; D possibly corresponds to TRBD2 (6 bases). The germline V gene encodes CDR1 LNHNV and CDR2 YYDKDF (reference sequence). Trimming stripped 1 base from V and 0 bases from J, with 10 bases between. The CDR3 consists of 15 residues. CDR3 in amino acids: CATSRGHGSSYEQYF. As DNA, the CDR3 is TGTGCCACCAGCAGAGGACACGGGAGCTCCTACGAGCAGTACTTC.

V usage is TRBV5-1 and J usage is TRBJ2-1, with D unclear. CDR3 size: 17 residues. Per germline, CDR1 SGHRS and CDR2 YFSETQ. Trimming removed 4 bases from V and 0 bases from J, with 17 bases in between. The CDR3 loop is CASSPTPDWGSYNEQFF. CDR3 nucleotide sequence: TGCGCCAGCAGCCCAACCCCAGACTGGGGCTCCTACAATGAGCAGTTCTTC.

This chain joins TRBV29-1 and TRBJ2-3; D remains unclear. CDR1 is SQVTM, CDR2 ANQGSEA, per germline. This CDR3 contains 11 residues. V lost 3 bases and J lost 5, with 6 bases in between. The CDR3 region is CSVDLRDTQYF. CDR3 DNA: TGCAGCGTTGACTTAAGAGATACGCAGTATTTT.

V gene TRBV28 combines with J gene TRBJ2-7; weak D call: TRBD1 (7 bases). CDR1 and CDR2 (germline): MDHEN, SYDVKM. V lost 10 bases and J lost 7, with 20 bases in between. The CDR3 runs 13 residues. CDR3 in amino acids: CATCGTAINEQYF. CDR3 DNA sequence: TGTGCCACTTGCGGGACAGCGATAAATGAGCAGTACTTC. The variable domain in full, with the rest retrieved from reference TRBV28 and TRBJ2-7, is DVKVTQSSRYLVKRTGEKVFLECVQDMDHENMFWYRQDPGLGLRLIYFSYDVKMKEKGDIPEGYSVSREKKERFSLILESASTNQTSMYLCATCGTAINEQYFGPGTRLTVT.

For this clone: Relative to the germline gene, one junction end is altered; a read error may explain this. This same CDR3 is encoded by further DNA sequences in the sample. The chain is built from TRBV5-4 and TRBJ2-7; D might be TRBD2 (6 bases). Germline CDR1 SGHNT, CDR2 YYREEE (reference sequence). The CDR3 is made up of 13 amino acids. The CDR3 DNA reads TGTGCCAGCAGTTTGGCGGGAACATACGAGCAGTACTTC. Translating it yields CASSLAGTYEQYF. Full variable domain (outside the CDR3, taken from reference TRBV5-4 and TRBJ2-7): ETGVTQSPTHLIKTRGQQVTLRCSSQSGHNTVSWYQQALGQGPQFIFQYYREEENGRGNFPPRFSGLQFPNYSSELNVNALELDDSALYLCASSLAGTYEQYFGPGTRLTVT.

The rearrangement joins TRBV7-9 to TRBJ1-2, with D perhaps matching TRBD1 (5 bases). The CDR3 extends over 16 amino acids. From germline, CDR1 is SEHNR and CDR2 FQNEAQ (reference sequence). V was cut by 5 bases and J by 7 bases, with 23 bases left in between. CDR3 in DNA: TGTGCCAGCAGCGCCTGGACGGGACCACGTATTGGTGGCTACACCTTC. Translating it yields CASSAWTGPRIGGYTF.

The chain uses TRBV28 and TRBJ2-1, with a weak D call TRBD2 (6 bases). Germline CDR1 is MDHEN and CDR2 is SYDVKM. This CDR3 spans 16 amino acids. Deletions cut 1 base from V and 8 bases from J, with 18 bases between. The CDR3 reads CASSLSGGNAVDEQFF. The CDR3 DNA follows: TGTGCCAGCAGTTTATCCGGCGGGAACGCTGTCGATGAGCAGTTCTTC.

The CDR3 sequence: CASRLGTSSGANVLTF. DNA of the CDR3: TGTGCCAGCAGACTCGGCACTTCCTCTGGGGCCAACGTCCTGACTTTC. V is TRBV28 and J is TRBJ2-6; D is unclear. The CDR3 loop spans 16 amino acids. V lost 6 bases, J lost 0 bases, and 12 bases lay in between. The germline V gene has CDR1 MDHEN and CDR2 SYDVKM.

The chain has TRBV28 and TRBJ1-4; D gene uncertain. CDR3 length: 14 residues. V shed 5 bases and J shed 0 bases, with 7 bases lying between them. In germline, CDR1 is MDHEN, CDR2 SYDVKM. The CDR3 DNA is TGTGCCAGCAGTCAACAAGCAACTAATGAAAAACTGTTTTTT. Amino acid sequence: CASSQQATNEKLFF.

Comments on this clone: The same CDR3 also results from other DNA sequences found in this sample. The V gene is TRBV28, the J gene TRBJ1-5, with 7 bases lining up with TRBD1. The CDR3 contains 16 residues. V shed 0 bases, J shed 2 bases, and the junction held 4 bases outside the gene matches. Germline assignment: CDR1 MDHEN and CDR2 SYDVKM. CDR3 in DNA: TGTGCCAGCAGTTTATGGGCAGGGGGTGGCAATCAGCCCCAGCATTTT. Translation: CASSLWAGGGNQPQHF.

The chain has TRBV7-9 and TRBJ2-7, with a weak D call TRBD2 (6 bases). V lost 4 bases and J lost 2, with 9 bases in between. The CDR3 is made up of 13 amino acids. Germline V gives CDR1 SEHNR, CDR2 FQNEAQ (reference sequence). The CDR3 here is CASSSEGPYEQYF. The CDR3 bases are TGTGCCAGCAGCTCGGAGGGCCCCTACGAGCAGTACTTC.

Only one count was recorded for this clone. The chain is built from TRBV11-2 and TRBJ2-5; 13 bases are shared with TRBD2. The CDR3 spans 16 residues. V lost 5 bases and J lost 5; bases outside the gene matches: 8. Germline V CDR1 and CDR2: SGHAT, FQNNGV. CDR3 in DNA: TGTGCCAGCAGCCCAAGACTAGCGGGAGGAATTGAGACCCAGTACTTC. Protein product: CASSPRLAGGIETQYF.